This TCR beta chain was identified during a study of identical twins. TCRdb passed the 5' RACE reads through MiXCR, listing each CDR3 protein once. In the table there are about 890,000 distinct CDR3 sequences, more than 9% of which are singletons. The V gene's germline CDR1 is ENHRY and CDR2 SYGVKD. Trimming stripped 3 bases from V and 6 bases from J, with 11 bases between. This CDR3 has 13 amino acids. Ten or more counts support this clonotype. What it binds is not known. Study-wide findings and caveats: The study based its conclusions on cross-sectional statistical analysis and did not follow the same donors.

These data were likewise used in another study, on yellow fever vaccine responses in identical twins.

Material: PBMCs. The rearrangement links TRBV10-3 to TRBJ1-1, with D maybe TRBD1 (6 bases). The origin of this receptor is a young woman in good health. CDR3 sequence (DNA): TGTGCCATCAGTGACATGCGGACAGCTGAAGCTTTCTTT. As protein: CAISDMRTAEAFF.